The following is a T cell receptor (beta chain) sequence with its context. No antigen is known for it. The data are from a study of cytomegalovirus exposure and HLA in healthy donors. Findings and caveats of the study: The presence/absence work took it that sequencing depth was about the same across donors. CMV serostatus was the only recorded immune exposure for donors. Per a later analysis, HLA-associated TCR beta chains showed more clonal expansion than other, equally common TCR beta chains.

The PCR contained 60 Vbeta and 13 Jbeta primers. The repertoire was sequenced with immunoSEQ multiplex PCR; TCRdb's copy has only in-frame clones and lacks some. The profile shows approximately 130,000 clones, 60% to 80% of them singletons. This CDR3 has 13 residues. The V gene lost 0 bases and the J gene lost 7 bases, with 9 bases spanning the gap. Germline CDR1 LNHDA, CDR2 SQIVND (reference sequence). The sequenced material came from PBMCs. The TCR was taken from a male donor in good health and CMV-seronegative. The gene calls are TRBV19 and TRBJ2-5; tentative D call: TRBD2 (5 bases). The DNA of the CDR3 is TGTGCCAGTAGTATAGATCGCGGGTTGACCCAGTACTTC. Translating it yields CASSIDRGLTQYF.